This entry lists 31 T cell receptor beta chains sequenced from one sample in a study of T-cell reconstitution after alpha-beta-depleted transplantation in children. Unique molecular identifiers tagged the TCRbeta library. Each CDR3 protein gets one entry after TCRdb re-called the PCR reads with MiXCR. This sample carries about 580,000 distinct CDR3 sequences, 23% of them seen once, and the ten largest clones take roughly 13%. Here the sequenced sample was PBMCs, mostly from graft donor cells, taken 360 days after TCRalphabeta/CD19-depleted stem cell transplant. The receptor source for this set is a boy in the first two years of life who had a stem cell transplant for acute myeloid leukemia, so the T cells may come from the graft donor.

This clonotype appeared many times. This chain links TRBV29-1 with TRBJ2-1, with TRBD2 matching over 7 bases. Germline CDR1 is SQVTM and CDR2 is ANQGSEA. V lost 5 bases to trimming and J lost 6 bases; unmatched junction nucleotides: 7. The CDR3 is 13 residues long. Here the CDR3 DNA reads TGCAGCGTTCCGGGACTAAGCTCCAATGAGCAGTTCTTC. Its protein is CSVPGLSSNEQFF.

This clonotype was detected many times. The chain combines TRBV5-1 with TRBJ1-1; D is unresolved. The CDR3 has 15 residues. The V and J ends lost 0 bases and 1 base respectively, with 10 bases between them. Germline CDR1 is SGHRS and CDR2 is YFSETQ. The CDR3 DNA follows: TGCGCCAGCAGCTTGGCTCGGGAAGCGAACACTGAAGCTTTCTTT. This translates into CASSLAREANTEAFF.

In its sample, this clonotype was seen many times. V and J are TRBV12-3 or TRBV12-4 and TRBJ1-2; no firm D call. The CDR3 loop spans 14 amino acids. The germline V and J ends were trimmed by 2 bases and 6 bases, with 13 bases remaining between them. CDR3 sequence reads: CASSLQNGLDGYTF. DNA for the CDR3: TGTGCCAGCAGTTTACAGAATGGACTTGATGGCTACACCTTC.

This clonotype was detected many times. The chain employs TRBV4-3 and TRBJ2-2, with TRBD2 matching 7 bases. Germline-derived CDR1 and CDR2 are LGHNA and YSLEER. The length of the CDR3 is 16 residues. Germline trimming cut 2 bases from V and 2 bases from J; bases unmatched to any gene: 5. DNA for the CDR3: TGCGCCAGCAGCCAACCCAGCGGGGACAACACCGGGGAGCTGTTTTTT. This codes for CASSQPSGDNTGELFF.

This clonotype has ten or more counts. V usage is TRBV20-1 and J usage is TRBJ2-3; tentative D call: TRBD2 (5 bases). Germline lookup yields CDR1 DFQATT and CDR2 SNEGSKA (reference sequence). CDR3 length equals 11 residues. V was clipped by 3 bases and J by 6 bases, with 7 bases between them. In DNA form, the CDR3 reads TGCAGTGCTAGCGGGGAGGATACGCAGTATTTT. Translating it yields CSASGEDTQYF.

The chain has TRBV4-3 and TRBJ2-6; a weak D match, TRBD1 (5 bases). The germline V gene has CDR1 LGHNA and CDR2 YSLEER. V lost 4 bases and J lost 2, with 21 bases in between. CDR3 length: 19 amino acids. CDR3 in amino acids: CASSPNPTEVEAGANVLTF. CDR3 nucleotide sequence: TGCGCCAGCAGCCCGAACCCGACAGAGGTCGAAGCTGGGGCCAACGTCCTGACTTTC.

The chain is built from TRBV11-2 and TRBJ2-7; 7 bases match TRBD1. This CDR3 is 14 amino acids long. V lost 5 bases, J lost 6 bases, and 10 bases stayed unmatched. The germline CDR1 and CDR2 sequences are SGHAT and FQNNGV. CDR3 loop: CASSDWTGGSEQYV. CDR3 nucleotide sequence: TGTGCCAGCAGCGACTGGACAGGTGGATCCGAGCAGTACGTC.

This clonotype was found a few times. V usage is TRBV15 and J usage is TRBJ2-7; TRBD2 matches 7 bases. In germline, CDR1 is LNHNV, CDR2 YYDKDF (reference sequence). The CDR3 totals 14 residues. J lost 1 base, V lost 2 bases, and 2 bases had no gene match. The CDR3 region is CATSRYGGSYEQYV. CDR3 DNA sequence: TGTGCCACCAGCAGATACGGGGGGTCCTACGAGCAGTACGTC.

The rearrangement uses TRBV6-5 and TRBJ1-1; TRBD1 matches 8 bases. The trim removed 0 bases at V and 4 bases at J, leaving 4 bases unmatched. Germline CDR1 and CDR2: MNHEY and SVGAGI. This CDR3 contains 15 residues. The CDR3 DNA reads TGTGCCAGCAGTTACTCCAGGACAGGGCCCACTGAAGCTTTCTTT. Protein sequence: CASSYSRTGPTEAFF.

The chain employs TRBV12-3 or TRBV12-4 and TRBJ2-2; weak D call: TRBD1 (6 bases). CDR3 length: 14 residues. V was cut by 3 bases and J by 7 bases, with 12 bases left in between. CDR3 DNA: TGTGCCAGCAGTTTTAACAGGGTTGGCGGGGAGCTGTTTTTT. It translates to CASSFNRVGGELFF.

J is TRBJ2-1 and V is TRBV9; D possibly uses TRBD1 or TRBD2 (5 bases each). Germline CDR1 and CDR2: SGDLS and YYNGEE. The CDR3 is 15 residues long. V lost 4 bases and J 8 bases, leaving 19 bases between the germline ends. For the CDR3, the DNA is TGTGCCAGCAGCCCTCAGACAGACCGGGGCGATGAGCAGTTCTTC. Amino acids: CASSPQTDRGDEQFF. Filled out from reference TRBV9 and TRBJ2-1, the complete variable domain reads DSGVTQTPKHLITATGQRVTLRCSPRSGDLSVYWYQQSLDQGLQFLIQYYNGEERAKGNILERFSAQQFPDLHSELNLSSLELGDSALYFCASSPQTDRGDEQFFGPGTRLTVL.

The V call is TRBV9, the J call TRBJ1-5, with unresolved D. The CDR3 has 14 amino acids. V lost 2 bases to trimming and J lost 4 bases, with 10 bases between them. CDR1 SGDLS and CDR2 YYNGEE come from the germline V gene. The CDR3 loop reads CASSVDSENQPQHF. CDR3 bases: TGTGCCAGCAGCGTGGACTCGGAGAATCAGCCCCAGCATTTT.

This clonotype was seen a handful of times. J is TRBJ2-3 and V is TRBV6-1; D is tentatively TRBD1 or TRBD2 (5 bases each). The V end lost 7 bases, the J end lost 1 base, and 12 bases lay between the germline ends. Germline CDR1 and CDR2: MNHNS and SASEGT. The CDR3 is 14 residues long. This chain's CDR3 is CASKLGRGTDTQYF. The CDR3 DNA reads TGTGCCAGCAAATTGGGACGGGGCACAGATACGCAGTATTTT.

This clonotype was counted a few times. The genes are TRBV20-1 and TRBJ1-3, with no clear D. The CDR3 contains 14 residues. Germline V gives CDR1 DFQATT, CDR2 SNEGSKA (reference sequence). V gave up 1 base and J gave up 4 bases, with 11 bases separating them. The CDR3 reads CSARGAGNGNTIYF. The CDR3 region has the DNA TGCAGTGCTAGAGGCGCAGGAAACGGAAACACCATATATTTT.

The CDR3 loop reads CASSLAITDAMVLAQYF. CDR3 DNA sequence: TGTGCCAGCAGCTTAGCTATAACCGATGCGATGGTGTTGGCGCAGTATTTT. The chain uses TRBV7-2 and TRBJ2-3; no reliable D call. V was cut by 0 bases and J by 10 bases, with 23 bases left in between. The CDR3 is made up of 17 amino acids. Germline assignment: CDR1 SGHTA and CDR2 FQGNSA. The full variable domain, its missing parts supplied by reference TRBV7-2 and TRBJ2-3, is GAGVSQSPSNKVTEKGKDVELRCDPISGHTALYWYRQSLGQGLEFLIYFQGNSAPDKSGLPSDRFSAERTGGSVSTLTIQRTQQEDSAVYLCASSLAITDAMVLAQYFGPGTRLTVL.

This clonotype appeared many times. The rearrangement joins TRBV3-1 to TRBJ2-1; tentatively, D is TRBD2 (5 bases). Trimming shortened V by 5 bases and J by 4 bases, and 15 bases separated the two germline ends. CDR3 length: 15 residues. The V gene's germline CDR1 is LGHDT and CDR2 YNNKEL (reference sequence). The CDR3 DNA reads as TGTGCCAGCAGCACAGTCGGGGTTTTATACAATGAGCAGTTCTTC. It is translated as CASSTVGVLYNEQFF.

This clonotype was counted many times. This chain links TRBV28 with TRBJ2-1; D is unresolved. Germline CDR1 MDHEN, CDR2 SYDVKM. The CDR3 is 17 residues long. V lost 11 bases, J lost 1 base, and 24 bases lay in between. CDR3 region: CAATVGRAYQSYNEQFF. The CDR3 DNA sequence: TGTGCCGCGACGGTCGGCAGAGCATACCAATCCTACAATGAGCAGTTCTTC.

In this sample, this clonotype turned up many times. The gene calls are TRBV29-1 and TRBJ2-2; D might be TRBD1 (5 bases). V was trimmed by 2 bases and J by 5 bases, leaving 9 bases between them. CDR3 length: 13 amino acids. CDR1 and CDR2 from the germline V gene are SQVTM and ANQGSEA. The CDR3 sequence: CSVEYRSTGELFF. The CDR3 coding sequence is TGCAGCGTTGAATACAGGTCGACCGGGGAGCTGTTTTTT.

This clonotype was observed a few times. The chain combines TRBV7-2 with TRBJ2-1; D is uncertain. V was trimmed by 3 bases and J by 4 bases, leaving 7 bases between them. Germline V gives CDR1 SGHTA, CDR2 FQGNSA. The CDR3 extends over 13 amino acids. The chain's CDR3 is CASSFDPYNEQFF. In DNA form, the CDR3 reads TGTGCCAGCAGCTTCGACCCGTACAATGAGCAGTTCTTC.

This chain uses TRBV19 with TRBJ2-2; 7 bases agree with TRBD1. The V and J ends lost 10 bases and 5 bases, in that order; junction bases with no gene match: 13. The germline CDR1 and CDR2 sequences are LNHDA and SQIVND (reference sequence). The CDR3 is 15 amino acids. CDR3 DNA: TGTGCCACTAACCTCGACAGGGTAGGGACCGGGGAGCTGTTTTTT. Its protein product is CATNLDRVGTGELFF.

The table lists this clonotype with many counts. The V gene is TRBV5-1, the J gene TRBJ1-1, with TRBD1 as a possible D gene (5 bases). Deletions cut 4 bases from V and 1 base from J, with 5 bases between. The germline CDR1 and CDR2 sequences are SGHRS and YFSETQ. The CDR3 is 12 amino acids. The CDR3 here is CASSTGNTEAFF. The CDR3 DNA follows: TGCGCCAGCAGCACAGGGAACACTGAAGCTTTCTTT.

This clonotype was seen repeatedly, ten times or more. The rearrangement uses TRBV18 and TRBJ1-1; TRBD1 agrees at 9 bases. The junction had 4 bases not matched to a gene; V was cut back by 4 bases and J by 4 bases. Germline CDR1 reads KGHSH; CDR2 reads LQKENI. The CDR3 is made up of 14 amino acids. CDR3 sequence: CASSRQGDGTEAFF. The CDR3 DNA reads TGTGCCAGCTCACGACAGGGGGATGGCACTGAAGCTTTCTTT.

The V call is TRBV4-2, the J call TRBJ2-2, with unresolved D. V lost 10 bases to trimming and J lost 0 bases, with 15 bases between them. Per germline, CDR1 LGHNA and CDR2 YNFKEQ. CDR3 size: 15 residues. The CDR3 DNA reads TGTGCCATGGGCCCCGGGCCAGCGAACACCGGGGAGCTGTTTTTT. Protein product: CAMGPGPANTGELFF.

This clonotype has more than one count but fewer than ten. V usage is TRBV6-1 and J usage is TRBJ2-7, with 8 nucleotides matching TRBD1. J gave up 6 bases and V 6 bases, and 10 bases lay outside the gene matches. Germline V gene sequence: CDR1 MNHNS, CDR2 SASEGT. The CDR3 runs to 14 residues. CDR3 residues: CASSPGTGVIEQYV. As DNA, the CDR3 is TGTGCCAGCAGCCCCGGGACAGGAGTTATCGAGCAGTACGTC.

For the CDR3, the DNA is TGTGCCAGCAGCGCGAGACAGTTGAACACCGGGGAGCTGTTTTTT. Its protein is CASSARQLNTGELFF. The chain joins TRBV6-1 to TRBJ2-2; D possibly corresponds to TRBD1 (5 bases). The germline gives CDR1 MNHNS, CDR2 SASEGT. V was cut by 6 bases and J by 1 base, with 12 bases left in between. The CDR3 covers 15 residues.

This clonotype was seen more than once but under ten times. The chain combines TRBV29-1 with TRBJ2-5, with D perhaps TRBD1 (6 bases). Trimming took off 6 bases at V and 2 bases at J, with 13 bases between the two ends. The germline gives CDR1 SQVTM, CDR2 ANQGSEA. The length of the CDR3 is 13 residues. CDR3 bases: TGCAGCGTGGCAATTGGACAGCAAGAGACCCAGTACTTC. This encodes CSVAIGQQETQYF. Full variable domain (outside the CDR3, taken from reference TRBV29-1 and TRBJ2-5): SAVISQKPSRDICQRGTSLTIQCQVDSQVTMMFWYRQQPGQSLTLIATANQGSEATYESGFVIDKFPISRPNLTFSTLTVSNMSPEDSSIYLCSVAIGQQETQYFGPGTRLLVL.

V and J are TRBV6-1 and TRBJ2-6; 7 bases agree with TRBD1. Trimming took 5 bases from V and 5 from J; bases not matched to a gene: 12. Germline loops: CDR1 MNHNS, CDR2 SASEGT. This CDR3 contains 17 residues. For the CDR3, the DNA is TGTGCCAGCAGTCGCCGACAGGGAGCCGGGAGGGCCAACGTCCTGACTTTC. Protein sequence: CASSRRQGAGRANVLTF.

The V and J genes are TRBV2 and TRBJ2-1; 12 positions agree with TRBD2. Germline values: CDR1 SNHLY, CDR2 FYNNEI. CDR3 size: 14 residues. V lost 7 bases, J lost 6 bases, and 4 bases stayed unmatched. This chain's CDR3 is CASNVLAGGNEQFF. The DNA of the CDR3 is TGTGCCAGCAACGTACTAGCGGGGGGCAATGAGCAGTTCTTC.

This clonotype was seen a few times. The rearrangement links TRBV20-1 to TRBJ2-5; D may match TRBD1 or TRBD2 (6 bases each). Germline V gene lookup returns CDR1 DFQATT and CDR2 SNEGSKA (reference sequence). The CDR3 covers 11 residues. The CDR3 here is CSGGLGETQYF. CDR3 in DNA: TGCAGCGGGGGCTTGGGAGAGACCCAGTACTTC.

The chain combines TRBV7-9 with TRBJ2-3; the match to TRBD1 covers 9 bases. Looked up from germline, CDR1 is SEHNR and CDR2 is FQNEAQ (reference sequence). V lost 5 bases and J lost 4; bases outside the gene matches: 7. This CDR3 has 15 amino acids. The CDR3 coding sequence is TGTGCCAGCAGCCATCGACAGGGGGGTCCAGATACGCAGTATTTT. It is translated as CASSHRQGGPDTQYF. The variable domain in full, with the rest retrieved from reference TRBV7-9 and TRBJ2-3, is DTGVSQNPRHKITKRGQNVTFRCDPISEHNRLYWYRQTLGQGPEFLTYFQNEAQLEKSRLLSDRFSAERPKGSFSTLEIQRTEQGDSAMYLCASSHRQGGPDTQYFGPGTRLTVL.

This clonotype was seen more than once but under ten times. The chain is built from TRBV5-1 and TRBJ1-3, with 9 bases aligning to TRBD1. The CDR3 is made up of 15 amino acids. From germline, CDR1 is SGHRS and CDR2 YFSETQ. Losses at the gene ends were 2 bases for V and 9 bases for J; bases not matched to a gene: 9. CDR3 sequence reads: CASSLSGTGRTTIYF. Written as DNA, the CDR3 is TGCGCCAGCAGCTTATCCGGGACAGGGAGAACCACCATATATTTT. Variable domain in full (rest from reference TRBV5-1 and TRBJ1-3): KAGVTQTPRYLIKTRGQQVTLSCSPISGHRSVSWYQQTPGQGLQFLFEYFSETQRNKGNFPGRFSGRQFSNSRSEMNVSTLELGDSALYLCASSLSGTGRTTIYFGEGSWLTVV.